These 13 T cell receptor beta chains originate from one sample sequenced in a study of siplizumab effects on memory and regulatory T cells. Generated by immunoSEQ multiplex PCR, the TCRdb table keeps only in-frame clones and is missing some. Found here are over 45,000 clones, around 97% of them singletons; the top ten hold about 1%. The sequencing sample was made of naive CD8+ T cells sorted from blood. The source of these receptors is a human donor in good health.

J is TRBJ2-5 and V is TRBV6-5; tentatively, D is TRBD1 (6 bases). The V end lost 4 bases, the J end lost 2 bases, and 8 bases lay between the germline ends. This CDR3 has 13 amino acids. CDR1 is MNHEY, CDR2 SVGAGI, per germline. As DNA, the CDR3 is TGTGCCAGCAGTTTGGACAGTCAAGAGACCCAGTACTTC. This codes for CASSLDSQETQYF.

V is TRBV7-9 and J is TRBJ2-6, with D uncertain. Germline assignment: CDR1 SEHNR and CDR2 FQNEAQ (reference sequence). V was pared by 1 base and J by 0 bases, with 1 base between. The CDR3 covers 14 residues. CDR3 bases: TGTGCCAGCAGCTTAGTCTCTGGGGCCAACGTCCTGACTTTC. The encoded protein is CASSLVSGANVLTF.

This chain connects TRBV13 to TRBJ1-6; 9 bases match TRBD1. CDR3 length equals 14 residues. Per germline, CDR1 PRHDT and CDR2 FYEKMQ (reference sequence). The V gene end was trimmed by 5 bases and the J gene end by 7 bases; junction bases not matched to a gene: 3. The CDR3 sequence is CASSKGQGNSPLHF. As DNA, the CDR3 is TGTGCCAGCAGCAAGGGACAGGGAAATTCACCCCTCCACTTT.

J is TRBJ1-5 and V is TRBV29-1, with D unclear. V was trimmed by 7 bases and J by 6 bases, leaving 10 bases between them. Looked up from germline, CDR1 is SQVTM and CDR2 is ANQGSEA. This CDR3 comprises 11 residues. The CDR3 DNA follows: TGCAGCGCCTGCGGGGTTCAGCCCCAGCATTTT. Translation: CSACGVQPQHF.

CDR3 residues: CASSYDLNTEAFF. As DNA, the CDR3 is TGTGCCAGCAGCTACGACCTGAACACTGAAGCTTTCTTT. This chain joins TRBV7-6 and TRBJ1-1; no clear D gene. This CDR3 has 13 residues. Per germline, CDR1 SGHVS and CDR2 FNYEAQ. The V gene lost 4 bases and the J gene lost 0 bases, with 6 bases spanning the gap.

The genes are TRBV9 and TRBJ2-1; 11 bases match TRBD2. Per the germline V gene, CDR1 is SGDLS and CDR2 is YYNGEE. Losses at the gene ends were 0 bases for V and 6 bases for J; bases not matched to a gene: 2. The length of the CDR3 is 15 residues. This CDR3 is CASSVVGLAGNEQFF. The CDR3 DNA sequence: TGTGCCAGCAGCGTAGTAGGACTAGCGGGCAATGAGCAGTTCTTC.

V and J are TRBV27 and TRBJ2-7; D is perhaps TRBD2 (5 bases). CDR1 is MNHEY, CDR2 SMNVEV, per germline (reference sequence). The V gene lost 0 bases and the J gene lost 6 bases, with 15 bases spanning the gap. The CDR3 extends over 15 amino acids. The CDR3 nucleotides are TGTGCCAGCAGTTTATCGCCTAGGCCTGAGGGCGAGCAGTACTTC. Translation gives CASSLSPRPEGEQYF.

The chain has TRBV29-1 and TRBJ1-2; TRBD1 might be the D (6 bases). Germline CDR1 SQVTM, CDR2 ANQGSEA. V lost 6 bases and J 2 bases, leaving 10 bases between the germline ends. The CDR3 has 12 residues. The CDR3 region is CSVTGQNYGYTF. The CDR3 DNA reads TGCAGCGTAACTGGACAGAACTATGGCTACACCTTC.

V is TRBV5-4 and J is TRBJ1-1, with a tentative D call TRBD1 (6 bases). The V end lost 4 bases, the J end lost 3 bases, and 13 bases lay between the germline ends. CDR3 length: 14 amino acids. The germline V gene encodes CDR1 SGHNT and CDR2 YYREEE (reference sequence). DNA for the CDR3: TGTGCCAGCAGCCCCGGAGGGGGGCACACTGAAGCTTTCTTT. This codes for CASSPGGGHTEAFF. Full variable domain (outside the CDR3, taken from reference TRBV5-4 and TRBJ1-1): ETGVTQSPTHLIKTRGQQVTLRCSSQSGHNTVSWYQQALGQGPQFIFQYYREEENGRGNFPPRFSGLQFPNYSSELNVNALELDDSALYLCASSPGGGHTEAFFGQGTRLTVV.

This chain uses TRBV15 with TRBJ2-1, with D hard to call. The CDR3 runs 12 residues. CDR1 LNHNV and CDR2 YYDKDF come from the germline V gene (reference sequence). Deletions cut 3 bases from V and 10 bases from J, with 10 bases between. CDR3 nucleotide sequence: TGTGCCACCAGCAGGAGATCGGAAGAGCAGTTCTTC. Translation gives CATSRRSEEQFF. Complete variable domain (other parts from reference TRBV15 and TRBJ2-1): DAMVIQNPRYQVTQFGKPVTLSCSQTLNHNVMYWYQQKSSQAPKLLFHYYDKDFNNEADTPDNFQSRRPNTSFCFLDIRSPGLGDTAMYLCATSRRSEEQFFGPGTRLTVL.

This chain joins TRBV4-1 and TRBJ1-1, with D uncertain. This CDR3 is 16 amino acids long. Trimming removed 6 bases from V and 1 base from J, with 18 bases in between. CDR1 is MGHRA, CDR2 YSYEKL, per germline. As DNA, the CDR3 is TGCGCCAGCAGTCCATCGGTTCAGCCATGGAACACTGAAGCTTTCTTT. It specifies CASSPSVQPWNTEAFF.

The chain employs TRBV30 and TRBJ1-2; D unclear. The V gene's germline CDR1 is GTSNPN and CDR2 SVGIG (reference sequence). This CDR3 is built from 17 residues. V lost 5 bases, J lost 7 bases, and 29 bases lay in between. This chain's CDR3 is CAWEPPSLRPGISGYTF. Written as DNA, the CDR3 is TGTGCCTGGGAACCCCCAAGTTTAAGACCGGGGATATCTGGCTACACCTTC.

The chain links TRBV27 to TRBJ2-7; the D is unclear. Germline assignment: CDR1 MNHEY and CDR2 SMNVEV (reference sequence). The V gene lost 0 bases and the J gene lost 4 bases, with 7 bases spanning the gap. This CDR3 spans 13 amino acids. CDR3 in DNA: TGTGCCAGCAGTTTATCGTGGTTGTACGAGCAGTACTTC. Protein product: CASSLSWLYEQYF.